The subject of this entry is one T cell receptor (beta chain). Germline loops: CDR1 SGHRS, CDR2 YFSETQ. The length of the CDR3 is 15 residues. Trimming cost V 4 bases and J 4 bases; bases outside gene matches: 7. TCRdb's table, derived via immunoSEQ multiplex PCR, lists solely in-frame clones and lacks some. The sample shows around 30,000 clones, 80% of them seen only once. The data originate from a study of neoadjuvant nivolumab and ipilimumab in lung cancer. The TCR comes from an adult with non-small cell lung cancer. The sample here was peripheral blood, taken before neoadjuvant nivolumab, alone or with ipilimumab. This sequence joins TRBV5-1 and TRBJ1-2; 10 nucleotides agree with TRBD1. The CDR3 is CASSPRTGGSYGYTF. In nucleotides, the CDR3 is TGCGCCAGCAGCCCGAGGACAGGGGGAAGCTATGGCTACACCTTC.